This is a list of T cell receptor beta chains from one sample in a study of graft-versus-host responses after intestinal transplantation. The assay was immunoSEQ multiplex PCR, and TCRdb's table has in-frame clones only and misses some. The data contain 9,000 to 10,000 clones, 94% of them singletons. The source was PBMCs, collected 8 days after intestinal transplant. The receptors originated from a human patient who received an intestinal transplant, so some T cells may come from the graft donor. Both conserved end residues are part of each CDR3.

j_call v_call cdr3_aa
TRBJ2-7 TRBV2 CASSNGMNEQYF
TRBJ1-1 TRBV7-7 CASSLGQGTEAFF
TRBJ2-1 TRBV10-3 CAISEASDYNEQFF
TRBJ2-1 TRBV7-6 CASSPGTASYNEQFF
TRBJ1-5 TRBV7-9 CASSPGQQYSNQPQHF
TRBJ2-2 TRBV2 CASSEGFPGELFF
TRBJ2-1 TRBV28 CASSLSRDKQFF
TRBJ2-5 TRBV7-2 CASSGGLGVETQYF
TRBJ2-7 TRBV5-6 CASSLGGWSAYEQYF
TRBJ2-3 TRBV27 CASSLRGPGASGSTDTQYF
TRBJ2-7 TRBV5-1 CASSLPDFTSYEQYF
TRBJ1-4 TRBV28 CASSIGQERLFF
TRBJ2-1 TRBV19 CASSIFGTSGYNEQFF
TRBJ2-2 TRBV21-1 CASTQAEGRAGELFF
TRBJ2-7 TRBV7-9 CASSLGWQGEPSYEQYF
TRBJ2-1 TRBV5-1 CASSFGDNEQFF
TRBJ2-2 TRBV11-3 CASSDTYTGELFF